These T cell receptor beta chains were read from a single sample in a study of T cells in Graves' hyperthyroidism and ophthalmopathy. TCRdb re-derived calls from the multiplex PCR reads in MiXCR, one entry per CDR3 protein. The sample comprises approximately 700,000 distinct CDR3 sequences, about a sixth of which are singletons, and around 7.7% rests with the top ten. Sequenced: blood. The source is a man younger than 35 with Graves' hyperthyroidism. CDR3s include the opening cysteine and the closing phenylalanine or tryptophan. Each record gives: clone size, V gene, J gene, D gene, CDR3 DNA, CDR3 protein. A D gene is named only where the DNA matches it firmly. Size values are once, few and many counts, or a class for expanded clones, and some rows have none.

clone_size: few; v_call: TRBV12-5; j_call: TRBJ1-3; d_call: NA; cdr3_nt: TGTGCTAGTGGTTTGGATCGGGCCCTCTCTGGAAACACCATATATTTT; cdr3_aa: CASGLDRALSGNTIYF
clone_size: NA; v_call: TRBV20-1; j_call: TRBJ1-6; d_call: TRBD1; cdr3_nt: TGCAGTGCCCTTGCCGGGACAGGGGAAAATTCACCCCTCCACTTT; cdr3_aa: CSALAGTGENSPLHF
clone_size: many; v_call: TRBV5-4; j_call: TRBJ2-1; d_call: NA; cdr3_nt: TGTGCCAGCAGCTTGGCCAATACCAATGAGCAGTTCTTC; cdr3_aa: CASSLANTNEQFF
clone_size: many; v_call: TRBV28; j_call: TRBJ2-7; d_call: NA; cdr3_nt: TGTGCCAGCAATAACAAGGACTCCTACGAGCAGTACTTC; cdr3_aa: CASNNKDSYEQYF
clone_size: NA; v_call: TRBV30; j_call: TRBJ2-1; d_call: NA; cdr3_nt: TGTGCCTGGAGTGTACTTATAACCGTCTCAGGCTTAAGCTCCTACAATGAGCAGTTCTTC; cdr3_aa: CAWSVLITVSGLSSYNEQFF
clone_size: NA; v_call: TRBV29-1; j_call: TRBJ2-7; d_call: TRBD1; cdr3_nt: TGCAGCGTCACCGGGACAGAGCTCTACGAGCAGTACTTC; cdr3_aa: CSVTGTELYEQYF
clone_size: few; v_call: TRBV6-1; j_call: TRBJ1-1; d_call: TRBD1; cdr3_nt: TGTGCCAGCATTTGGACAGGGGTTAACACTGAAGCTTTCTTT; cdr3_aa: CASIWTGVNTEAFF
clone_size: NA; v_call: TRBV19; j_call: TRBJ1-1; d_call: TRBD1; cdr3_nt: TGTGCCGGAGACCTTCCCCAGGGGGAGGGGGACACTGAAGCTTTCTTT; cdr3_aa: CAGDLPQGEGDTEAFF
clone_size: many; v_call: TRBV2; j_call: TRBJ1-2; d_call: NA; cdr3_nt: TGTGCCAGCAGTGACGAGGCGAACTATGGCTACACCTTC; cdr3_aa: CASSDEANYGYTF
clone_size: once; v_call: TRBV7-9; j_call: TRBJ2-5; d_call: NA; cdr3_nt: TGTGCCAGCAGCCCCCTCGACGGGGGAGGAGAGACCCAGTACTTC; cdr3_aa: CASSPLDGGGETQYF
clone_size: few; v_call: TRBV20-1; j_call: TRBJ2-3; d_call: NA; cdr3_nt: TGCAGTGCTAGAGAGGACACCACAGATACGCAGTATTTT; cdr3_aa: CSAREDTTDTQYF
clone_size: NA; v_call: TRBV29-1; j_call: TRBJ1-2; d_call: NA; cdr3_nt: TGCAGCGTCCCGGACTATGGCTACACCTTC; cdr3_aa: CSVPDYGYTF
clone_size: many; v_call: TRBV6-1; j_call: TRBJ2-3; d_call: NA; cdr3_nt: TGTGCGGGGGCTAGCGGCACAGATACGCAGTATTTT; cdr3_aa: CAGASGTDTQYF